This TCR beta chain came from a study of cytomegalovirus exposure and HLA in healthy donors. Regarding this clone: What it binds is unknown.

PCR used 60 Vbeta primers and 13 Jbeta primers. Only in-frame clones appear in the TCRdb table, and some are missing; sequencing was by immunoSEQ multiplex PCR. Of roughly 140,000 clones in the sample, around 65% were seen once. This CDR3 has 12 amino acids. CDR1 is SNHLY, CDR2 FYNNEI, per germline. V shed 8 bases and J shed 3 bases, with 11 bases lying between them. General observations from the study: In a later analysis, across HLA loci, associated TCR counts were highest for DRB1, lowest for HLA-C. Most TCR beta V segments were productive about 90% or about 30% of the time in an earlier analysis. Accounts indicate the classifier identified cytomegalovirus status with strong specificity and sensitivity.

This sequence originates from a woman aged 25 to 39 in good health and CMV-seropositive. Sequencing used PBMCs. The chain combines TRBV2 with TRBJ2-7; tentatively, D is TRBD2 (5 bases). The DNA of the CDR3 is TGTGCCAGCCGGCCTGACTACTACGAGCAGTACTTC. This gives the protein CASRPDYYEQYF.